This passage covers 26 T cell receptor beta chains from one sample sequenced in a study of T cell repertoires in cytomegalovirus infection. TCRdb re-derived calls from the reads in MiXCR, one entry per CDR3 protein. This table has some 920,000 distinct CDR3 sequences, approximately 31% appearing once. Their antigen targets remain unknown. The starting material was cultured CD8+ T cells from PBMCs, obtained from culture after CMV antigen stimulation. The receptors were sampled from a human donor in good health (CMV status not recorded). Some clones in this sample may be carry-over from other donors' samples.

There are a few counts of this clonotype. The chain links TRBV7-9 to TRBJ1-4; no definite D call. The CDR3 has 15 residues. Trimming took off 1 base at V and 6 bases at J, with 12 bases between the two ends. Looked up from germline, CDR1 is SEHNR and CDR2 is FQNEAQ (reference sequence). The CDR3 DNA is TGTGCCAGCAGCTTAGACAGCGCCCTCGATGAAAAACTGTTTTTT. This encodes CASSLDSALDEKLFF.

V is TRBV6-5 and J is TRBJ1-6, with D unclear. Trimming removed 2 bases at V and 5 bases at J, with 7 bases between. The CDR3 consists of 14 residues. Per the germline V gene, CDR1 is MNHEY and CDR2 is SVGAGI. Here the CDR3 DNA reads TGTGCCAGCAGTTACGGGGAGAATAATTCACCCCTCCACTTT. Protein: CASSYGENNSPLHF.

The chain is built from TRBV6-1 and TRBJ1-1; D remains ambiguous. This CDR3 contains 14 residues. Germline V lookup: CDR1 MNHNS, CDR2 SASEGT. V was cut by 1 base and J by 3 bases, with 9 bases left in between. CDR3 in amino acids: CASSEVRWDTEAFF. CDR3 DNA: TGTGCCAGCAGTGAAGTCCGTTGGGACACTGAAGCTTTCTTT.

In this sample, this clonotype turned up a few times. The chain links TRBV7-3 to TRBJ2-2; D gene ambiguous. Trimming removed 5 bases from V and 4 bases from J, with 11 bases in between. This CDR3 region has 14 residues. CDR1 and CDR2 (germline): SGHTA, FQGTGA. For the CDR3, the DNA is TGTGCCAGCAGCCCTGGACCGGGCACCGGGGAGCTGTTTTTT. Translating gives CASSPGPGTGELFF.

V and J are TRBV2 and TRBJ1-1; D is unclear. The V end lost 11 bases, the J end lost 0 bases, and 19 bases lay between the germline ends. This CDR3 comprises 15 residues. In germline, CDR1 is SNHLY, CDR2 FYNNEI. As DNA, the CDR3 is TGTGCCTTCGGAATGGGGTTTAATGTGAACACTGAAGCTTTCTTT. This encodes CAFGMGFNVNTEAFF.

This clonotype has just a few counts. The rearrangement links TRBV6-8 to TRBJ2-6; D is unclear. This CDR3 contains 13 residues. CDR1 is MNHGY and CDR2 is SAAAGT in the germline V gene. Trimming stripped 8 bases from V and 4 bases from J, with 9 bases between. CDR3 DNA: TGTGCCAGCGGATTTTACGGGGCCAACGTCCTGACTTTC. Amino acids: CASGFYGANVLTF.

This clonotype has more than one count but fewer than ten. J is TRBJ2-7 and V is TRBV7-9; 11 bases are shared with TRBD1. J lost 5 bases, V lost 2 bases, and 5 bases had no gene match. CDR3 length equals 15 residues. CDR1 is SEHNR, CDR2 FQNEAQ, per germline (reference sequence). The CDR3 sequence is CASSLPGQGGNEQYF. The CDR3 DNA reads as TGTGCCAGCAGCTTACCGGGACAGGGGGGTAACGAGCAGTACTTC.

In the case of this clonotype: It may be a read error: a sequence one base away is much more abundant. The chain uses TRBV7-2 and TRBJ2-3, with D tentatively TRBD2 (5 bases). CDR3 size: 16 residues. Germline assignment: CDR1 SGHTA and CDR2 FQGNSA. The V gene lost 7 bases and the J gene lost 2 bases, with 19 bases spanning the gap. The CDR3 DNA sequence: TGTGCCAGCATCCCGGACTCATTTTCTAACACAGATACGCAGTATTTT. It translates to CASIPDSFSNTDTQYF.

This clonotype was observed a few times. V usage is TRBV5-1 and J usage is TRBJ2-4; 9 positions agree with TRBD2. This CDR3 region has 15 residues. Germline loops: CDR1 SGHRS, CDR2 YFSETQ. V dropped 3 bases and J dropped 6; count of bases not matched to a gene: 7. CDR3 sequence reads: CASSSDSGGGNIQYF. The CDR3 nucleotides are TGCGCCAGCAGCTCGGATAGCGGGGGCGGAAACATTCAGTACTTC.

This clonotype was observed a handful of times. One junction end does not reproduce the germline sequence, and a read error may be involved. V and J are TRBV6-1 and TRBJ1-2; D is possibly TRBD1 (6 bases). This CDR3 region has 10 residues. Germline loops: CDR1 MNHNS, CDR2 SASEGT. In nucleotides, the CDR3 is TGTGCCAGCAGGAGGGACACCTTGCGGTTC. Its protein product is CASRRDTLRF.

The CDR3 here is CATSRDRSVNQPQHF. The CDR3 bases are TGTGCCACCAGCAGAGATCGGTCAGTCAATCAGCCCCAGCATTTT. V and J are TRBV15 and TRBJ1-5; no firm D call. This CDR3 is 15 amino acids long. With 0 bases removed from V and 3 bases from J, the gap between germline ends came to 9 bases. Germline CDR1 is LNHNV and CDR2 is YYDKDF (reference sequence).

The CDR3 protein is CASSHTAGGPSTDTQYF. CDR3 bases: TGTGCCAGCAGCCACACCGCGGGGGGCCCTAGCACAGATACGCAGTATTTT. The chain links TRBV7-2 to TRBJ2-3; 8 bases fit TRBD2. V shed 5 bases, J shed 0 bases, and the junction held 10 bases outside the gene matches. This CDR3 is built from 17 residues. The germline V gene has CDR1 SGHTA and CDR2 FQGNSA. The full variable domain, in which reference TRBV7-2 and TRBJ2-3 provide the parts outside the CDR3, is GAGVSQSPSNKVTEKGKDVELRCDPISGHTALYWYRQSLGQGLEFLIYFQGNSAPDKSGLPSDRFSAERTGGSVSTLTIQRTQQEDSAVYLCASSHTAGGPSTDTQYFGPGTRLTVL.

This clonotype was seen at least ten times. CDR3 bases: TGTGCCAGCAGCGGAGGGACGGCGGGTAGCTCCTACGAGCAGTACGTC. It codes for CASSGGTAGSSYEQYV. J is TRBJ2-7 and V is TRBV7-8, with D maybe TRBD2 (6 bases). Trimming removed 5 bases at V and 0 bases at J, with 17 bases between. Germline V gives CDR1 SGHVS, CDR2 FQNEAQ. The CDR3 runs 16 residues.

This clonotype was counted between two and nine times. The gene calls are TRBV15 and TRBJ2-2, with 8 positions matching TRBD2. Per the germline V gene, CDR1 is LNHNV and CDR2 is YYDKDF (reference sequence). Unmatched junction bases numbered 1, after V lost 0 bases and J lost 1 base. CDR3 length equals 16 residues. Here the CDR3 reads CATSRELAGNTGELFF. The CDR3 DNA reads as TGTGCCACCAGCAGAGAGCTAGCGGGGAACACCGGGGAGCTGTTTTTT. The whole variable domain, remainder taken from reference TRBV15 and TRBJ2-2, is DAMVIQNPRYQVTQFGKPVTLSCSQTLNHNVMYWYQQKSSQAPKLLFHYYDKDFNNEADTPDNFQSRRPNTSFCFLDIRSPGLGDTAMYLCATSRELAGNTGELFFGEGSRLTVL.

The chain links TRBV7-9 to TRBJ2-5; TRBD1 agrees at 9 bases. The germline gives CDR1 SEHNR, CDR2 FQNEAQ (reference sequence). V was clipped by 4 bases and J by 7 bases; unmatched bases: 13. This CDR3 contains 16 residues. CDR3 DNA sequence: TGTGCCAGCAGCTCATCCGGGACAGGGCTGGGTGGGACCCAGTACTTC. Its translation: CASSSSGTGLGGTQYF.

This clonotype was observed a few times. CDR3 sequence reads: CASSPPMGGGAADTQYF. The CDR3 nucleotides are TGTGCCAGCAGTCCCCCCATGGGCGGGGGGGCGGCAGATACGCAGTATTTT. V is TRBV28 and J is TRBJ2-3; 9 nucleotides align to TRBD2. J was trimmed by 4 bases and V by 5 bases; bases with no gene match: 13. CDR3 length equals 17 residues. Germline V gives CDR1 MDHEN, CDR2 SYDVKM.

On this clonotype: Since a much larger clone is just one base distant, this may be a read error. This chain joins TRBV12-3 or TRBV12-4 and TRBJ1-6; D is undetermined. This CDR3 contains 12 residues. The DNA for the CDR3 is TGTGCCAGCAGCCCCGCAAATTCACCCATCCACTTT. This codes for CASSPANSPIHF.

This rearrangement joins TRBV6-5 to TRBJ2-1, with D perhaps TRBD2 (5 bases). Trimming removed 2 bases at V and 0 bases at J, with 8 bases between. The CDR3 contains 15 residues. Germline CDR1 and CDR2: MNHEY and SVGAGI. This CDR3 reads CASSYKRSSYNEQFF. CDR3 sequence (DNA): TGTGCCAGCAGTTACAAGCGGAGCTCCTACAATGAGCAGTTCTTC.

A note on this clonotype: One junction end does not reproduce the germline sequence, and a read error may be involved. The CDR3 sequence is CASSVDRPSDYIEQFF. CDR3 in DNA: TGTGCCAGCAGTGTAGACAGGCCCTCGGACTACATTGAGCAGTTCTTC. The rearrangement uses TRBV6-1 and TRBJ2-1; either TRBD1 or TRBD2 may fit D (6 bases each). The CDR3 is 16 amino acids. Germline-derived CDR1 and CDR2 are MNHNS and SASEGT.

Concerning this clonotype: This may be a read error: a much more frequent sequence differs by one nucleotide. The V and J genes are TRBV29-1 and TRBJ1-1, with D uncertain. Germline CDR1 is SQVTM and CDR2 is ANQGSEA. Trimming removed 6 bases at V and 0 bases at J, with 14 bases between. CDR3 length equals 14 residues. The CDR3 loop is CSVTPGRLNTEAFF. CDR3 coding DNA: TGCAGCGTCACCCCCGGACGGTTGAACACTGAAGCTTTCTTT. The variable domain in full, with the rest retrieved from reference TRBV29-1 and TRBJ1-1, is SAVISQKPSRDICQRGTSLTIQCQVDSQVTMMFWYRQQPGQSLTLIATANQGSEATYESGFVIDKFPISRPNLTFSTLTVSNMSPEDSSIYLCSVTPGRLNTEAFFGQGTRLTVV.

V usage is TRBV7-2 and J usage is TRBJ1-1; 8 positions match TRBD1. CDR1 and CDR2 (germline): SGHTA, FQGNSA. The CDR3 contains 15 residues. Trimming cost V 3 bases and J 1 base; bases outside gene matches: 4. The CDR3 loop reads CASSFDRGGNTEAFF. DNA for the CDR3: TGTGCCAGCAGCTTTGACAGGGGAGGGAACACTGAAGCTTTCTTT.

This chain uses TRBV9 with TRBJ1-1; D gene ambiguous. Trimming removed 3 bases at V and 4 bases at J, with 19 bases between. Germline V gene lookup returns CDR1 SGDLS and CDR2 YYNGEE. The CDR3 runs 16 residues. CDR3 in DNA: TGTGCCAGCAGCGCTTCGATGGGGTCGAGTGGCACTGAAGCTTTCTTT. It encodes CASSASMGSSGTEAFF.

The rearrangement links TRBV12-3 or TRBV12-4 to TRBJ2-1; no firm D call. The CDR3 contains 14 residues. V lost 5 bases to trimming and J lost 6 bases, with 14 bases between them. CDR3 sequence (DNA): TGTGCCAGCAGTCCCAGTCTGGCCATCAATGAGCAGTTCTTC. Encoded protein: CASSPSLAINEQFF.

Ten or more counts support this clonotype. The chain employs TRBV12-3 or TRBV12-4 and TRBJ1-1; D gene ambiguous. V shed 6 bases and J shed 2 bases, with 7 bases lying between them. This CDR3 spans 12 amino acids. CDR3 sequence reads: CASSQDNTEAFF. The CDR3 DNA reads as TGTGCCAGCAGCCAAGACAACACTGAAGCTTTCTTT.

The chain couples TRBV27 to TRBJ2-1; TRBD2 agrees at 11 bases. Germline V gene sequence: CDR1 MNHEY, CDR2 SMNVEV (reference sequence). V shed 5 bases and J 10 bases; nucleotides not matched to a gene: 10. The CDR3 covers 15 residues. CDR3 sequence (DNA): TGTGCCAGCAGTCATGAGACTAGCGGGGCTTTCGAGCAGTTCTTC. Protein: CASSHETSGAFEQFF.

This clonotype was observed many times. The chain joins TRBV11-2 to TRBJ2-3, with D uncertain. The CDR3 sequence is 15 residues long. Trimming removed 5 bases from V and 3 bases from J, with 15 bases in between. In germline, CDR1 is SGHAT, CDR2 FQNNGV. The CDR3, as DNA: TGTGCCAGCAGCCCAGGACGGTTGAATACAGATACGCAGTATTTT. This gives the protein CASSPGRLNTDTQYF.